Listed below are T cell receptor beta chains from one sample, sequenced in a study of shared clonotypes between healthy human individuals. Sequencing was performed with immunoSEQ multiplex PCR; in TCRdb, only in-frame clones are kept and a portion is missing. The repertoire consists of millions of clones, with about 95% occurring once and the leading ten covering roughly 1.1%. Sequencing used naive CD8+ T cells sorted from blood. Receptors were obtained from a man aged 18 to 30 in good health. CDR3s include the opening cysteine and the closing phenylalanine or tryptophan. Each record gives: clone size, J gene, V gene, CDR3 protein. Part of the rows lack a size; the others show once, few, many or a class for expanded clones.

>-|TRBJ2-7|TRBV5-1
CASSLLTSGAYEQYF
>-|TRBJ2-1|TRBV5-1
CASSLEIAGNEQFF
>-|TRBJ2-1|TRBV27
CASSPGTSGGNEQFF
>-|TRBJ2-7|TRBV15
CATSRGSYEQYF
>-|TRBJ2-3|TRBV13
CASSLRMGLAGSTDTQYF
>-|TRBJ2-2|TRBV5-3
CARSLVPFF
>-|TRBJ1-2|TRBV9
CASSVDGNYGYTF
>-|TRBJ2-7|TRBV7-9
CASSASGAESTYEQYF
>-|TRBJ2-5|TRBV4-1
CASSQQTGGIETQYF
>-|TRBJ2-2|TRBV5-4
CASSPDGGPNTGELFF
>-|TRBJ2-5|TRBV5-1
CASSRMSDGHQETQYF
>-|TRBJ1-1|TRBV19
CASSAGPPLAAFF
>-|TRBJ2-3|TRBV6-5
CASSFGGGTDTQYF
>-|TRBJ2-1|TRBV13
CASSPGIITPGEQFF
>-|TRBJ2-3|TRBV9
CASSVDGVGTDTQYF
>-|TRBJ2-7|TRBV27
CASRGQGRPYEQYF
>-|TRBJ2-7|TRBV6-1
CASRHRDSVYEQYF
>-|TRBJ2-2|TRBV27
CASSFDGNTGELFF
>-|TRBJ1-1|TRBV27
CASSPYGGDKEDTEAFF
>-|TRBJ2-3|TRBV5-6
CASSAAPSGGTDTQYF
>-|TRBJ2-7|TRBV7-9
CASSLAGQAYEQYF
>-|TRBJ2-4|TRBV4-1
CASSQIFLRAEENIQYF
>-|TRBJ2-7|TRBV4-3
CASSQALAGPLSYEQYF
>-|TRBJ2-2|TRBV30
CAWSVLGGGELFF
>-|TRBJ1-5|TRBV21-1
CASSRPDQPQHF
>-|TRBJ2-7|TRBV9
CASSASGTHYEQYF
>once|TRBJ1-1|TRBV18
CASSPPRVGDTEAFF
>-|TRBJ2-1|TRBV6-5
CASSIQGTVYNEQFF
>-|TRBJ1-4|TRBV25-1
CASSVGNEKLFF
>-|TRBJ2-3|TRBV4-1
CASSQVTSRHADTQYF
>-|TRBJ2-7|TRBV19
CASGFREQYF
>-|TRBJ1-1|TRBV11-2
CASSFGGDLEAFF
>-|TRBJ2-5|TRBV13
CASSPGTKETQYF
>-|TRBJ2-5|TRBV11-2
CASSPHKEETQYF
>few|TRBJ1-1|TRBV30
CAWSVLDLVNTEAFF
>-|TRBJ1-2|TRBV20-1
CSASDGDDYTF
>-|TRBJ1-5|TRBV6-6
CASLQGPSNQPQHF
>many|TRBJ1-1|TRBV30
CAWGRLNTEAFF
>-|TRBJ2-7|TRBV10-3
CAVGLGSYEQYF
>-|TRBJ2-7|TRBV19
CASSIEINYEQYF
>-|TRBJ2-7|TRBV5-6
CASSFRGGLTTYEQYF
>-|TRBJ2-7|TRBV29-1
CSVQEEGQGGEQYF
>-|TRBJ2-1|TRBV7-2
CASSLKDRTLDNEQFF
>-|TRBJ2-1|TRBV5-1
CASSSRLADNEQFF
>-|TRBJ2-1|TRBV6-1
CASSRSASSYNEQFF
>-|TRBJ2-1|TRBV7-7
CASSLAGADNEQFF
>-|TRBJ2-5|TRBV10-3
CAISESDRGQETQYF
>-|TRBJ2-7|TRBV28
CASSRGLAGGGSYEQYF
>-|TRBJ2-7|TRBV13
CASSPDRSYEQYF
>-|TRBJ2-5|TRBV9
CASSRTGEETQYF
>-|TRBJ2-7|TRBV7-9
CASSPARRTGAEQYF
>-|TRBJ2-1|TRBV7-6
CASSFGLAGNNEQFF